This T cell receptor (beta chain) was documented in a study of glioma-infiltrating T cells. Whole-study results and caveats: CDR3 overlap between tissue and blood was very small. Non-neoplastic patients had below-expected tissue-blood divergence, while all gliomas exceeded expectation.

TCR alpha and beta CDR3 regions were amplified from RNA using iRepertoire nested multiplex PCR. One-step reverse transcription and amplification started from about 100-400 ng of tissue mRNA or PBMC total RNA. A single record per CDR3 protein comes from TCRdb applying MiXCR to the multiplex PCR reads. The table lists about 45,000 distinct CDR3 sequences, about 22% of them singletons, with more than 5.5% in the top ten. This clonotype has ten or more counts. Its specificity is unknown. CDR1 and CDR2 from the germline V gene are DFQATT and SNEGSKA (reference sequence). The CDR3 has 15 residues. Trimming pared 0 bases from V and 4 bases from J, leaving 12 bases between.

This chain links TRBV20-1 with TRBJ2-2; tentatively, D is TRBD2 (5 bases). The clonotype originates from a human donor with low-grade glioma or glioblastoma, undergoing nonglioma brain surgery, or in good health (not recorded which). The source material was glioma tissue, nonneoplastic brain tissue, or PBMCs (not recorded which). The CDR3 loop is CSARDQYSGTGELFF. As DNA, the CDR3 is TGCAGTGCTAGAGATCAATACAGCGGCACCGGGGAGCTGTTTTTT.